A single sample is the source of the 27 T cell receptor beta chains below, sequenced in a study of CD8+ T cells in alopecia areata. As to treatment: oral pan-JAK inhibitor, 5-10 mg twice daily. RNA was isolated and reverse transcribed to cDNA, the sequencing template. Only in-frame clones appear in the TCRdb table, and some are missing; sequencing was by immunoSEQ multiplex PCR. Among about 190,000 clones, roughly three fifths were seen once, and the ten largest hold approximately 0.69%. Sequences were derived from CD4+ T cells sorted from blood, sampled at week 4, from a patient treated with tofacitinib. The source is a human donor with alopecia areata.

The J gene is TRBJ1-2, the V gene TRBV5-6; 10 bases agree with TRBD1. This CDR3 comprises 15 residues. J was trimmed by 4 bases and V by 3 bases; bases with no gene match: 6. CDR1 is SGHDT, CDR2 YYEEEE, per germline. The CDR3 loop reads CASSSPDRGGYGYTF. As DNA, the CDR3 is TGTGCCAGCAGCTCCCCGGACAGGGGGGGCTATGGCTACACCTTC.

CDR3 nucleotide sequence: TGTGCCAGCTCACCACTCCGGGGTACTGAAGCTTTCTTT. This sequence encodes CASSPLRGTEAFF. The rearrangement links TRBV18 to TRBJ1-1; no clear D. Germline V gene sequence: CDR1 KGHSH, CDR2 LQKENI. The CDR3 totals 13 residues. V lost 1 base and J lost 5, with 8 bases in between.

The V gene is TRBV9, the J gene TRBJ1-2, with D unclear. Trimming shortened V by 0 bases and J by 2 bases, and 11 bases separated the two germline ends. The germline V gene encodes CDR1 SGDLS and CDR2 YYNGEE. This CDR3 comprises 15 residues. The CDR3 DNA reads as TGTGCCAGCAGCGTAGCTGTCAGCACCAACTATGGCTACACCTTC. The encoded protein is CASSVAVSTNYGYTF.

The chain recombines TRBV6-1 with TRBJ1-5, with D hard to call. The CDR3 covers 14 residues. V lost 2 bases, J lost 4 bases, and 9 bases lay in between. The germline V gene encodes CDR1 MNHNS and CDR2 SASEGT. CDR3 residues: CASSESSGNQPQHF. CDR3 sequence (DNA): TGTGCCAGCAGTGAAAGTAGTGGGAATCAGCCCCAGCATTTT.

The chain is built from TRBV29-1 and TRBJ2-5; 9 nucleotides agree with TRBD2. The CDR3 is 15 residues long. V shed 3 bases and J 4 bases; nucleotides not matched to a gene: 9. The germline gives CDR1 SQVTM, CDR2 ANQGSEA. The CDR3 region has the DNA TGCAGCGTTGATGGTAGCGGGAGTGGGAGAGAGACCCAGTACTTC. This sequence encodes CSVDGSGSGRETQYF.

This clone was recorded only once. Distinct nucleotide sequences in the sample also encode this CDR3. The J gene is TRBJ2-7, the V gene TRBV29-1; D uncertain. This CDR3 region has 10 residues. Germline CDR1 reads SQVTM; CDR2 reads ANQGSEA. The V end lost 4 bases, the J end lost 6 bases, and 7 bases lay between the germline ends. The CDR3 DNA follows: TGCAGCGTTGTCGTCGGCGAGCAGTACTTC. Amino acids: CSVVVGEQYF.

This clone has just a few counts. The chain uses TRBV6-5 and TRBJ2-7, with D maybe TRBD2 (5 bases). CDR3 length: 15 residues. Germline V gene sequence: CDR1 MNHEY, CDR2 SVGAGI. The V gene lost 6 bases and the J gene lost 3 bases, with 18 bases spanning the gap. CDR3 protein: CASRNGYPRGYEQYF. The DNA of the CDR3 is TGTGCCAGCAGAAATGGATACCCCCGGGGCTACGAGCAGTACTTC.

This clone was picked up a small number of times. This chain links TRBV29-1 with TRBJ2-3; tentatively, D is TRBD2 (5 bases). The germline V gene encodes CDR1 SQVTM and CDR2 ANQGSEA. V shed 7 bases and J shed 5 bases, with 13 bases lying between them. The CDR3 is 12 amino acids. The CDR3 loop is CSAAGRGDTQYF. In DNA form, the CDR3 reads TGCAGCGCCGCCGGACGGGGAGATACGCAGTATTTT.

This clone was found a few times. This chain connects TRBV29-1 to TRBJ2-2; 7 nucleotides agree with TRBD2. The V gene end was trimmed by 4 bases and the J gene end by 6 bases; junction bases not matched to a gene: 5. The CDR3 totals 13 residues. The germline gives CDR1 SQVTM, CDR2 ANQGSEA. CDR3 residues: CSVGQAGAGELFF. CDR3 DNA sequence: TGCAGCGTTGGTCAGGCGGGGGCCGGGGAGCTGTTTTTT.

This clone showed up just once. The rearrangement uses TRBV9 and TRBJ1-1; D not certain. Per germline, CDR1 SGDLS and CDR2 YYNGEE. The CDR3 has 12 residues. V was clipped by 3 bases and J by 1 base, with 4 bases between them. CDR3: CASSGWNTEAFF. The DNA for the CDR3 is TGTGCCAGCAGCGGGTGGAACACTGAAGCTTTCTTT.

This clone appeared a few times. The rearrangement links TRBV9 to TRBJ2-1, with D hard to call. Germline V lookup: CDR1 SGDLS, CDR2 YYNGEE. This CDR3 comprises 15 residues. V was shortened by 4 bases and J by 1 base, with 12 bases between the two germline ends. CDR3 DNA: TGTGCCAGCAGCCCCTCCCCCGAATCCTACAATGAGCAGTTCTTC. Its protein product is CASSPSPESYNEQFF.

The chain carries TRBV4-2 and TRBJ2-3, with TRBD2 matching over 11 bases. The CDR3 loop spans 17 amino acids. V was clipped by 2 bases and J by 0 bases; unmatched bases: 4. Germline V gives CDR1 LGHNA, CDR2 YNFKEQ. The CDR3 sequence is CASSQITSGGSTDTQYF. The CDR3 DNA reads as TGTGCCAGCAGCCAAATCACTAGCGGGGGTAGCACAGATACGCAGTATTTT.

This clone has just one count. The chain carries TRBV29-1 and TRBJ2-1; 7 bases fit TRBD2. Trimming removed 2 bases from V and 0 bases from J; junction bases left unmatched: 7. Looked up from germline, CDR1 is SQVTM and CDR2 is ANQGSEA. This CDR3 is built from 16 residues. The CDR3 coding sequence is TGCAGCGTTGAAAGGGGCAGGGAGGGCTCCTACAATGAGCAGTTCTTC. Translating gives CSVERGREGSYNEQFF.

This clone has more than one count but fewer than ten. The same CDR3 also results from other DNA sequences found in this sample. This sequence joins TRBV29-1 and TRBJ1-1; D gene uncertain. The germline V gene encodes CDR1 SQVTM and CDR2 ANQGSEA. Trimming removed 4 bases at V and 8 bases at J, with 8 bases between. The CDR3 sequence is 10 residues long. CDR3 coding DNA: TGCAGCGTTGGGTTTACCGAAGCTTTCTTT. This gives the protein CSVGFTEAFF.

The genes are TRBV29-1 and TRBJ2-1; TRBD1 matches 11 bases. In germline, CDR1 is SQVTM, CDR2 ANQGSEA. V lost 5 bases, J lost 10 bases, and 13 bases stayed unmatched. The CDR3 loop spans 15 amino acids. The CDR3 region has the DNA TGCAGCGTTCCGACCCGGGACAGGGGGGGGAAGGAGCAGTTCTTC. This encodes CSVPTRDRGGKEQFF.

V and J are TRBV25-1 and TRBJ2-5; D remains unclear. The V gene lost 1 base and the J gene lost 7 bases, with 4 bases spanning the gap. The CDR3 spans 11 residues. From germline, CDR1 is MGHDK and CDR2 SYGVNS. The CDR3 bases are TGTGCCAGCAGTGAATGGGTGACCCAGTACTTC. Its protein is CASSEWVTQYF.

The chain uses TRBV6-5 and TRBJ2-7; a possible D gene is TRBD1 (5 bases). Trimming shortened V by 2 bases and J by 1 base, and 12 bases separated the two germline ends. Per germline, CDR1 MNHEY and CDR2 SVGAGI. This CDR3 is 15 amino acids long. The DNA for the CDR3 is TGTGCCAGCAGTTACGGTTGGGGCAATTCCTACGAGCAGTACTTC. Protein: CASSYGWGNSYEQYF.

This clone was observed a few times. The chain couples TRBV25-1 to TRBJ2-7, with 7 bases matching TRBD1. Per germline, CDR1 MGHDK and CDR2 SYGVNS. The V and J ends lost 7 bases and 3 bases, in that order; junction bases with no gene match: 12. This CDR3 is 15 amino acids long. The CDR3, as DNA: TGTGCCAGCAATGGAGCGACAGGGAGTCGCTACGAGCAGTACTTC. It translates to CASNGATGSRYEQYF.

For this clone: Other DNA variants within this sample encode the same CDR3. The rearrangement joins TRBV30 to TRBJ1-5; tentatively, D is TRBD1 (6 bases). Deletions cut 4 bases from V and 3 bases from J, with 7 bases between. This CDR3 region has 12 residues. Germline CDR1 and CDR2: GTSNPN and SVGIG (reference sequence). The CDR3 DNA reads TGTGCCTGGAACAGGGACAATCAGCCCCAGCATTTT. Translated, it gives CAWNRDNQPQHF.

V is TRBV29-1 and J is TRBJ1-4; 9 nucleotides align to TRBD1. Germline assignment: CDR1 SQVTM and CDR2 ANQGSEA. The ends lost 2 bases at V and 8 bases at J; junction bases unmatched: 9. CDR3 length: 15 amino acids. The CDR3 sequence: CSVEPPGQGGEKLFF. CDR3 sequence (DNA): TGCAGCGTTGAACCACCGGGACAGGGTGGCGAAAAACTGTTTTTT.

The CDR3 sequence is CAWSGRGRSEAFF. The CDR3 nucleotides read TGTGCCTGGAGCGGGAGGGGGCGGTCTGAAGCTTTCTTT. The chain joins TRBV30 to TRBJ1-1; 7 bases line up with TRBD1. The ends lost 3 bases at V and 6 bases at J; junction bases unmatched: 7. CDR3 size: 13 residues. From germline, CDR1 is GTSNPN and CDR2 SVGIG (reference sequence).

By proportion, this clone is medium-sized. This chain joins TRBV15 and TRBJ1-5; no clear D gene. Germline V gives CDR1 LNHNV, CDR2 YYDKDF (reference sequence). The CDR3 is 14 amino acids. V lost 4 bases and J 1 base, leaving 8 bases between the germline ends. The CDR3: CATSTVESNQPQHF. In DNA form, the CDR3 reads TGTGCCACCAGCACTGTGGAAAGCAATCAGCCCCAGCATTTT.

The chain joins TRBV19 to TRBJ1-1; D call uncertain. CDR1 is LNHDA and CDR2 is SQIVND in the germline V gene (reference sequence). Trimming took off 7 bases at V and 1 base at J, with 10 bases between the two ends. The CDR3 sequence is 13 residues long. CDR3 region: CASTTNKNTEAFF. The CDR3 DNA reads TGTGCCAGTACCACGAACAAGAACACTGAAGCTTTCTTT. The full variable domain, rest sourced from reference TRBV19 and TRBJ1-1, is DGGITQSPKYLFRKEGQNVTLSCEQNLNHDAMYWYRQDPGQGLRLIYYSQIVNDFQKGDIAEGYSVSREKKESFPLTVTSAQKNPTAFYLCASTTNKNTEAFFGQGTRLTVV.

The genes are TRBV14 and TRBJ1-2; D possibly corresponds to TRBD1 (5 bases). V lost 1 base and J 7 bases, leaving 16 bases between the germline ends. Per the germline V gene, CDR1 is SGHDN and CDR2 is FVKESK. The CDR3 is made up of 15 amino acids. Written as DNA, the CDR3 is TGTGCCAGCAGCCAAGTCGGGGGGGAAAGAAGTGGCTACACCTTC. This codes for CASSQVGGERSGYTF.

V is TRBV6-1 and J is TRBJ1-2; D is possibly TRBD1 (5 bases). Trimming took off 10 bases at V and 4 bases at J, with 13 bases between the two ends. The CDR3 runs 12 residues. Germline loops: CDR1 MNHNS, CDR2 SASEGT. The CDR3 spells CATRVMGYGYTF. The CDR3 nucleotides are TGTGCCACCAGGGTCATGGGCTATGGCTACACCTTC.

There are a few counts of this clone. The chain is built from TRBV6-6 and TRBJ2-7; 7 bases align to TRBD1. Germline lookup yields CDR1 MNHNY and CDR2 SVGAGI (reference sequence). V trimming: 7 bases; J trimming: 7 bases; junction bases outside the gene matches: 10. The CDR3 covers 13 residues. The CDR3 DNA follows: TGTGCCAGCACCTTAGACAGGGCTCGGGAGCAGTACTTC. Translation: CASTLDRAREQYF.

The V gene is TRBV15, the J gene TRBJ2-7, with D perhaps given as TRBD1 or TRBD2 (5 bases each). The CDR3 has 15 amino acids. CDR1 and CDR2 from the germline V gene are LNHNV and YYDKDF (reference sequence). V was cut by 1 base and J by 4 bases, with 14 bases left in between. The CDR3 region is CATSRGGGEGYEQYF. CDR3 nucleotides: TGTGCCACCAGCAGAGGGGGCGGCGAGGGATACGAGCAGTACTTC.